What follows are 26 T cell receptor beta chains derived from one specimen sequenced in a study of blood T cell repertoires in COVID-19. Using immunoSEQ multiplex PCR, the repertoire was profiled, and TCRdb retains in-frame clones only, with some absent. The profile shows about 190,000 clones, about 88% of them singletons. The sequenced material came from peripheral blood. The source of these receptors is a man between 25 and 39 years old with acute or convalescent COVID-19.

This rearrangement joins TRBV6-1 to TRBJ2-3, with D uncertain. Germline V lookup: CDR1 MNHNS, CDR2 SASEGT. The CDR3 runs 16 residues. V was trimmed by 1 base and J by 0 bases, leaving 11 bases between them. The CDR3 loop reads CASSEGIVLSTDTQYF. For the CDR3, the DNA is TGTGCCAGCAGTGAAGGTATAGTCCTAAGCACAGATACGCAGTATTTT.

This chain joins TRBV5-1 and TRBJ1-4; no reliable D call. In germline, CDR1 is SGHRS, CDR2 YFSETQ. The CDR3 runs to 16 residues. Trimming removed 0 bases from V and 0 bases from J, with 9 bases in between. Here the CDR3 DNA reads TGCGCCAGCAGCTTGGCCGTCGTAACAACTAATGAAAAACTGTTTTTT. It yields the protein CASSLAVVTTNEKLFF.

This sequence joins TRBV7-8 and TRBJ2-1; 13 nucleotides line up with TRBD2. The CDR3 contains 14 residues. In germline, CDR1 is SGHVS, CDR2 FQNEAQ. J lost 5 bases, V lost 6 bases, and 1 base had no gene match. The CDR3 DNA reads TGTGCCAGCAGACTAGCGGGGGGGAACAATGAGCAGTTCTTC. Translated, it gives CASRLAGGNNEQFF.

V gene TRBV30 combines with J gene TRBJ1-3, with TRBD1 as a possible D gene (6 bases). The CDR3 loop spans 14 amino acids. The germline V and J ends were trimmed by 4 bases and 4 bases, with 14 bases remaining between them. Germline V gene lookup returns CDR1 GTSNPN and CDR2 SVGIG (reference sequence). For the CDR3, the DNA is TGTGCCTGGATGGTCGGCACAGGGGGAAACACCATATATTTT. Translated, it gives CAWMVGTGGNTIYF.

DNA for the CDR3: TGTGCCAGCAGCCCCCCCGGGGGGGCTAGTCTAAGGGAGCAGTACTTC. It encodes CASSPPGGASLREQYF. This sequence joins TRBV7-8 and TRBJ2-7; 8 nucleotides align to TRBD2. CDR3 size: 16 residues. Germline CDR1 is SGHVS and CDR2 is FQNEAQ. Trimming removed 5 bases from V and 7 bases from J; junction bases left unmatched: 16.

This clone was observed a single time. The chain joins TRBV30 to TRBJ2-2; 13 nucleotides align to TRBD2. Per the germline V gene, CDR1 is GTSNPN and CDR2 is SVGIG (reference sequence). The CDR3 runs to 17 residues. V lost 2 bases, J lost 5 bases, and 8 bases stayed unmatched. The CDR3 region is CAWSTSGRARLTGELFF. In DNA, the CDR3 is TGTGCCTGGAGTACTAGCGGGAGGGCCCGTCTAACCGGGGAGCTGTTTTTT.

V gene TRBV5-1 combines with J gene TRBJ2-2; the D gene is possibly TRBD2 (5 bases). Trimming shortened V by 0 bases and J by 4 bases, and 10 bases separated the two germline ends. Germline V gene sequence: CDR1 SGHRS, CDR2 YFSETQ. The length of the CDR3 is 15 residues. The DNA for the CDR3 is TGCGCCAGCAGCTTGGGTGGAGGCTTCACCGGGGAGCTGTTTTTT. Its translation: CASSLGGGFTGELFF.

J is TRBJ2-5 and V is TRBV6-1; D perhaps matches TRBD1 (5 bases). V dropped 2 bases and J dropped 5 bases, with 15 bases sitting between them. The CDR3 covers 15 residues. Germline assignment: CDR1 MNHNS and CDR2 SASEGT. The CDR3 nucleotides read TGTGCCAGCAGTGAAAGGGGCAGCCTGGGGGAGACCCAGTACTTC. Its protein is CASSERGSLGETQYF.

This chain links TRBV5-6 with TRBJ2-6, with D tentatively TRBD1 (6 bases). V lost 4 bases to trimming and J lost 0 bases, with 11 bases between them. This CDR3 contains 16 residues. Germline-derived CDR1 and CDR2 are SGHDT and YYEEEE. The CDR3 sequence is CASSMDSPSGANVLTF. The DNA of the CDR3 is TGTGCCAGCAGCATGGACAGTCCCTCTGGGGCCAACGTCCTGACTTTC.

The sample holds one count of this clone. V gene TRBV5-1 combines with J gene TRBJ2-7; perhaps TRBD1 as D (5 bases). Germline V CDR1 and CDR2: SGHRS, YFSETQ. With 2 bases removed from V and 2 bases from J, the gap between germline ends came to 17 bases. The CDR3 consists of 16 residues. The CDR3 DNA reads as TGCGCCAGCAGCTTAATTGGTCAGGGTTCGACCTACGAGCAGTACTTC. It encodes CASSLIGQGSTYEQYF.

This chain connects TRBV18 to TRBJ1-1, with D hard to call. Germline values: CDR1 KGHSH, CDR2 LQKENI. Between the trimmed V and J ends, which lost 0 bases and 5 bases, there was a span of 13 bases. The CDR3 extends over 15 amino acids. In nucleotides, the CDR3 is TGTGCCAGCTCACCACCGGCTCTGGGCTGGACTGAAGCTTTCTTT. As protein: CASSPPALGWTEAFF.

The chain has TRBV29-1 and TRBJ1-5; D is possibly TRBD1 (5 bases). V gave up 6 bases and J gave up 0 bases, with 9 bases separating them. This CDR3 is built from 13 residues. Germline CDR1 is SQVTM and CDR2 is ANQGSEA. This CDR3 reads CSVQENSNQPQHF. The CDR3 region has the DNA TGCAGCGTACAGGAGAATAGCAATCAGCCCCAGCATTTT.

The V and J genes are TRBV28 and TRBJ1-6, with D possibly TRBD1 on 5 matching bases. In germline, CDR1 is MDHEN, CDR2 SYDVKM. With 2 bases removed from V and 7 bases from J, the gap between germline ends came to 12 bases. The CDR3 has 15 amino acids. The CDR3 DNA sequence: TGTGCCAGCAGTTTAGGGGCTCCTTTGAATTCACCCCTCCACTTT. This sequence encodes CASSLGAPLNSPLHF.

This clone was detected only once. The gene calls are TRBV12-3 or TRBV12-4 and TRBJ1-2; D is unclear. V dropped 5 bases and J dropped 5 bases, with 6 bases sitting between them. The length of the CDR3 is 11 residues. The CDR3 here is CASSTWYGYTF. In DNA form, the CDR3 reads TGTGCCAGCAGTACTTGGTATGGCTACACCTTC.

The chain couples TRBV6-5 to TRBJ1-4; D is perhaps TRBD1 (5 bases). This CDR3 comprises 15 residues. Trimming removed 0 bases at V and 5 bases at J, with 10 bases between. Per the germline V gene, CDR1 is MNHEY and CDR2 is SVGAGI. CDR3 protein: CASSYSNQGNEKLFF. The DNA of the CDR3 is TGTGCCAGCAGTTACTCGAATCAGGGCAATGAAAAACTGTTTTTT.

The chain has TRBV28 and TRBJ1-2; TRBD1 matches at 7 bases. Germline CDR1 and CDR2: MDHEN and SYDVKM. This CDR3 is built from 16 residues. Trimming removed 5 bases from V and 0 bases from J; junction bases left unmatched: 9. CDR3: CASSTLQGTTNYGYTF. CDR3 nucleotides: TGTGCCAGCAGTACCCTACAGGGGACGACTAACTATGGCTACACCTTC.

The chain uses TRBV28 and TRBJ2-7; D remains ambiguous. V was shortened by 7 bases and J by 6 bases, with 10 bases between the two germline ends. CDR1 MDHEN and CDR2 SYDVKM come from the germline V gene. The CDR3 loop spans 11 amino acids. As DNA, the CDR3 is TGTGCCAGCATATACTCGAGCGAGCAGTACTTC. This encodes CASIYSSEQYF.

The rearrangement joins TRBV6-5 to TRBJ2-3, with D maybe TRBD2 (6 bases). Trimming shortened V by 1 base and J by 1 base, and 12 bases separated the two germline ends. The CDR3 has 16 amino acids. Germline V lookup: CDR1 MNHEY, CDR2 SVGAGI. The CDR3 is CASSYLGGRGTDTQYF. The CDR3 DNA follows: TGTGCCAGCAGTTACTTGGGGGGTCGAGGCACAGATACGCAGTATTTT.

In DNA, the CDR3 is TGTGCCAGCAGCTTCCTAGGGAGAAGCACCGGGGAGCTGTTTTTT. This translates into CASSFLGRSTGELFF. This rearrangement joins TRBV7-9 to TRBJ2-2; possible D gene TRBD2, 5 bases. This CDR3 is 15 amino acids long. Germline assignment: CDR1 SEHNR and CDR2 FQNEAQ (reference sequence). With 3 bases removed from V and 4 bases from J, the gap between germline ends came to 12 bases.

The genes are TRBV5-4 and TRBJ1-2; TRBD1 agrees at 8 bases. Germline V gene sequence: CDR1 SGHNT, CDR2 YYREEE (reference sequence). The V and J ends lost 2 bases and 5 bases, in that order; junction bases with no gene match: 8. This CDR3 has 15 amino acids. CDR3 residues: CASSFRGTGDYGYTF. The CDR3 DNA follows: TGTGCCAGCAGCTTTAGGGGGACAGGAGATTATGGCTACACCTTC.

The chain combines TRBV27 with TRBJ1-1; TRBD1 matches 9 bases. CDR1 is MNHEY, CDR2 SMNVEV, per germline (reference sequence). V trimming: 5 bases; J trimming: 5 bases; junction bases outside the gene matches: 9. This CDR3 contains 15 residues. The CDR3 reads CASSSIQGAQTEAFF. CDR3 sequence (DNA): TGTGCCAGCAGTAGCATACAGGGGGCGCAGACTGAAGCTTTCTTT.

The rearrangement links TRBV4-1 to TRBJ2-3; TRBD2 is a possible D gene (6 bases). Germline V gives CDR1 MGHRA, CDR2 YSYEKL. The CDR3 spans 15 residues. V was trimmed by 7 bases and J by 4 bases, leaving 18 bases between them. The CDR3 coding sequence is TGCGCCAGCAAACTAGGATCCGGGGGACCAGATACGCAGTATTTT. This gives the protein CASKLGSGGPDTQYF.

CDR3 sequence (DNA): TGTGCCAGCAGTCAGGGGGGTGGTGAAGCTTTCTTT. Protein product: CASSQGGGEAFF. The J gene is TRBJ1-1, the V gene TRBV3-1 (or the pseudogene TRBV3-2); 7 bases align to TRBD1. There are 12 residues in the CDR3. CDR1 LGHDT and CDR2 YNNKEL come from the germline V gene (reference sequence). The V and J ends lost 6 bases and 7 bases, in that order; junction bases with no gene match: 5.

The V and J genes are TRBV3-1 (or the pseudogene TRBV3-2) and TRBJ2-7, with D possibly TRBD2 on 6 matching bases. Germline values: CDR1 LGHDT, CDR2 YNNKEL (reference sequence). CDR3 length: 14 amino acids. V was trimmed by 2 bases and J by 0 bases, leaving 8 bases between them. CDR3 loop: CASSQRGSSYEQYF. CDR3 sequence (DNA): TGTGCCAGCAGCCAACGGGGGAGCTCCTACGAGCAGTACTTC.

The chain has TRBV19 and TRBJ1-5, with D possibly being TRBD1 (6 bases). Trimming cost V 6 bases and J 0 bases, with 15 bases left between them. The CDR3 runs to 16 residues. CDR1 and CDR2 from the germline V gene are LNHDA and SQIVND (reference sequence). In nucleotides, the CDR3 is TGTGCCAGTAGCCCGGACAGCGAGTATAGCAATCAGCCCCAGCATTTT. This encodes CASSPDSEYSNQPQHF.

The rearrangement joins TRBV12-5 to TRBJ1-5; D call uncertain. Germline V gene sequence: CDR1 LGHNT, CDR2 FRNRAP. The CDR3 runs 13 residues. V lost 0 bases and J lost 6, with 6 bases in between. The CDR3 DNA reads TGTGCTAGTGGTTTGGTACGAGCTCAGCCCCAGCATTTT. Its protein product is CASGLVRAQPQHF. Using reference TRBV12-5 and TRBJ1-5 for the parts outside the CDR3, the full variable domain is DARVTQTPRHKVTEMGQEVTMRCQPILGHNTVFWYRQTMMQGLELLAYFRNRAPLDDSGMPKDRFSAEMPDATLATLKIQPSEPRDSAVYFCASGLVRAQPQHFGDGTRLSIL.